This passage covers 4 T cell receptor beta chains from one sample sequenced in a study of CD39 and CD103 CD8 tumor-infiltrating T cells listed by TCRdb under 2018. The library came from the immunoSEQ multiplex PCR assay. TCRdb holds this immuneACCESS table with in-frame rearrangements only. Some clones are missing; in checked studies, unresolved V genes explain under half, and the rest has no known cause. Within this sample are 1,800 or so clones, with around 69% of them counted one time only. 30% to 45% of the sample is held by the ten biggest clonotypes. The sample was CD39- CD103- CD8+ T cells sorted from the tumor. The intended sense of this specimen's cell subset or site label: CD103-CD39- double-negative CD45RA- CD8 T cells. The receptors derive from a human donor with head and neck squamous cell carcinoma.

This chain links TRBV4-1 with TRBJ1-6; 7 nucleotides agree with TRBD1. This CDR3 is 17 amino acids long. V shed 4 bases and J 6 bases; nucleotides not matched to a gene: 12. Per the germline V gene, CDR1 is MGHRA and CDR2 is YSYEKL. As DNA, the CDR3 is TGCGCCAGCAGCCTGTGGCCCACCGGGACAGTTAATTCACCCCTCCACTTT. Its translation is CASSLWPTGTVNSPLHF.

This rearrangement joins TRBV2 to TRBJ1-1; the D gene is possibly TRBD1 (5 bases). Trimming took off 7 bases at V and 1 base at J, with 13 bases between the two ends. The CDR3 has 14 amino acids. Germline values: CDR1 SNHLY, CDR2 FYNNEI. For the CDR3, the DNA is TGTGCCAGCAAGGAGGGACCCAGGAACACTGAAGCTTTCTTT. Protein product: CASKEGPRNTEAFF.

The chain couples TRBV18 to TRBJ2-3; D not certain. The germline V gene has CDR1 KGHSH and CDR2 LQKENI. The CDR3 contains 12 residues. Trimming took off 2 bases at V and 2 bases at J, with 2 bases between the two ends. Here the CDR3 DNA reads TGTGCCAGCTCACCATTCACAGATACGCAGTATTTT. Amino acid sequence: CASSPFTDTQYF.

The genes are TRBV9 and TRBJ1-1; D perhaps matches TRBD1 (6 bases). The CDR3 runs to 15 residues. The germline CDR1 and CDR2 sequences are SGDLS and YYNGEE. V was trimmed by 4 bases and J by 3 bases, leaving 16 bases between them. The CDR3 spells CASSPHWGRYTEAFF. The DNA of the CDR3 is TGTGCCAGCAGCCCCCACTGGGGGCGATACACTGAAGCTTTCTTT.